Sequencing of this TCR beta chain was carried out in a study of cytomegalovirus exposure and HLA in healthy donors. Overall study context: Ancestry clustering placed 81% of around 400 genotyped donors in the Caucasian-associated cluster. General study points: An ancestry cluster, one associated with Asian ancestry, reportedly showed fewer N-insertions than the approximately 650-donor mean in a later analysis. In a later analysis, DRB1 alleles had the most associated TCRs; HLA-C alleles the fewest. It was assumed in the presence/absence analyses that sequencing depth was roughly uniform across donors.

Details on this clone: Its target is unknown.

The germline CDR1 and CDR2 sequences are SGHVS and FNYEAQ. CDR3 length: 13 amino acids. V shed 5 bases and J 9 bases; nucleotides not matched to a gene: 9. In the PCR, 60 Vbeta and 13 Jbeta primers were used. Profiling relied on immunoSEQ multiplex PCR, and the TCRdb table lists in-frame clones only, not all of them. The sample holds more than 130,000 clones, approximately 77% seen once. J is TRBJ2-5 and V is TRBV7-6, with 7 positions matching TRBD1. This receptor was taken from a woman in her forties or fifties in good health and CMV-seronegative. The sequenced material came from PBMCs. The CDR3 coding sequence is TGTGCCAGCAGCCGGGGACAGCTCATGGCCCAGTACTTC. As protein: CASSRGQLMAQYF.